The 18 T cell receptor beta chains below all came from one sample that was sequenced in a study of glioma-infiltrating T cells after dendritic cell vaccination. Time point given: after dendritic cell vaccination, including at tumor progression/relapse. Sequencing was performed with immunoSEQ multiplex PCR; in TCRdb, only in-frame clones are kept and a portion is missing. This sample carries 85,000 to 100,000 clones, approximately 80% of them seen once, and the ten largest clones take around 5.4%. The sample in question was blood, obtained after dendritic cell vaccination. Receptors were obtained from a human donor with glioblastoma.

This chain uses TRBV28 with TRBJ2-1; TRBD1 is a possible D gene (6 bases). The germline V and J ends were trimmed by 5 bases and 0 bases, with 23 bases remaining between them. The V gene's germline CDR1 is MDHEN and CDR2 SYDVKM. This CDR3 has 19 amino acids. Written as DNA, the CDR3 is TGTGCCAGCAGTGCCCTGGTCCTGGGACACTACAGCTCCTACAATGAGCAGTTCTTC. Protein product: CASSALVLGHYSSYNEQFF.

This clone has just one count. The chain employs TRBV7-9 and TRBJ2-7; 11 bases map to TRBD2. J lost 2 bases, V lost 2 bases, and 2 bases had no gene match. The V gene's germline CDR1 is SEHNR and CDR2 FQNEAQ (reference sequence). This CDR3 spans 15 amino acids. CDR3 protein: CASSLRSGGAYEQYF. Here the CDR3 DNA reads TGTGCCAGCAGCTTACGTAGCGGGGGGGCCTACGAGCAGTACTTC.

The chain couples TRBV2 to TRBJ2-7; tentatively, D is TRBD1 (5 bases). The V and J ends lost 10 bases and 7 bases respectively, with 14 bases between them. Germline-derived CDR1 and CDR2 are SNHLY and FYNNEI. CDR3 size: 11 residues. The CDR3 DNA reads as TGTGCCATCGGAAGGGGCCCGGAGCAGTACTTC. This gives the protein CAIGRGPEQYF. Together with reference TRBV2 and TRBJ2-7, the CDR3 gives the full variable domain: EPEVTQTPSHQVTQMGQEVILRCVPISNHLYFYWYRQILGQKVEFLVSFYNNEISEKSEIFDDQFSVERPDGSNFTLKIRSTKLEDSAMYFCAIGRGPEQYFGPGTRLTVT.

This chain joins TRBV12-5 and TRBJ2-2; TRBD2 is a possible D gene (5 bases). Germline V CDR1 and CDR2: LGHNT, FRNRAP. The CDR3 consists of 20 residues. V was cut by 0 bases and J by 0 bases, with 20 bases left in between. Here the CDR3 DNA reads TGTGCTAGTGGTTTGGTACTGGTGGAATCGGCGGGTGCGAACACCGGGGAGCTGTTTTTT. Amino acid sequence: CASGLVLVESAGANTGELFF.

The V and J genes are TRBV5-4 and TRBJ1-1; D remains unclear. CDR1 and CDR2 (germline): SGHNT, YYREEE (reference sequence). V lost 4 bases and J lost 5, with 6 bases in between. This CDR3 spans 11 amino acids. CDR3 DNA: TGTGCCAGCAGCCAGAGGACTGAAGCTTTCTTT. It specifies CASSQRTEAFF.

This chain links TRBV28 with TRBJ1-1; possible D gene TRBD1, 5 bases. Trimming shortened V by 5 bases and J by 10 bases, and 23 bases separated the two germline ends. This CDR3 comprises 15 residues. Germline-derived CDR1 and CDR2 are MDHEN and SYDVKM. CDR3 region: CASSPHSQRERGAFF. The CDR3 nucleotides read TGTGCCAGCAGTCCCCATTCTCAGCGGGAGAGGGGAGCTTTCTTT.

The rearrangement links TRBV19 to TRBJ1-1; TRBD1 is a possible D gene (5 bases). The V gene lost 9 bases and the J gene lost 0 bases, with 11 bases spanning the gap. CDR1 and CDR2 (germline): LNHDA, SQIVND (reference sequence). The CDR3 loop spans 13 amino acids. The CDR3 sequence: CASDAGLNTEAFF. The CDR3 DNA reads as TGTGCCAGCGACGCAGGGTTGAACACTGAAGCTTTCTTT.

This sequence joins TRBV7-8 and TRBJ2-2, with D possibly matching TRBD2 (6 bases). Germline lookup yields CDR1 SGHVS and CDR2 FQNEAQ. V gave up 4 bases and J gave up 2 bases, with 11 bases separating them. The CDR3 runs 15 residues. The CDR3 DNA sequence: TGTGCCAGCAGCTCCCGGGACTTTAACACCGGGGAGCTGTTTTTT. It encodes CASSSRDFNTGELFF.

This clone was seen only once. The chain employs TRBV9 and TRBJ1-1; no reliable D call. Trimming left V 5 bases short and J 6 bases short, with 17 bases between. The CDR3 covers 14 residues. The germline gives CDR1 SGDLS, CDR2 YYNGEE. CDR3 bases: TGTGCCAGCAGGCGGGAGGGTCCGTACGCTGAAGCTTTCTTT. Its translation is CASRREGPYAEAFF.

This chain's CDR3 is CATTLSDMYNEQFF. The CDR3 region has the DNA TGTGCCACCACTCTTAGTGATATGTACAATGAGCAGTTCTTC. V is TRBV2 and J is TRBJ2-1; D remains unclear. The CDR3 is 14 residues long. V was trimmed by 10 bases and J by 4 bases, leaving 17 bases between them. The germline CDR1 and CDR2 sequences are SNHLY and FYNNEI.

The chain carries TRBV6-6 and TRBJ2-7; TRBD1 matches at 7 bases. V shed 3 bases and J 3 bases; nucleotides not matched to a gene: 8. The V gene's germline CDR1 is MNHNY and CDR2 SVGAGI (reference sequence). The CDR3 consists of 15 residues. As DNA, the CDR3 is TGTGCCAGCAGTTATTTGGCAGGGGGTATCTACGAGCAGTACTTC. The encoded protein is CASSYLAGGIYEQYF.

The rearrangement uses TRBV9 and TRBJ1-2; unclear D gene. CDR1 and CDR2 from the germline V gene are SGDLS and YYNGEE. Trimming took 0 bases from V and 4 from J, leaving 10 bases between them. The CDR3 has 14 amino acids. The CDR3 spells CASSVGPTSYGYTF. The CDR3 DNA is TGTGCCAGCAGCGTAGGTCCGACTTCCTATGGCTACACCTTC.

J is TRBJ1-5 and V is TRBV28, with 7 nucleotides matching TRBD1. V shed 3 bases, J shed 4 bases, and the junction held 15 bases outside the gene matches. The CDR3 is 18 amino acids. Germline-derived CDR1 and CDR2 are MDHEN and SYDVKM. CDR3 residues: CASSFLGPRQGPNQPQHF. The DNA for the CDR3 is TGTGCCAGCAGTTTCCTCGGCCCTAGACAGGGACCAAATCAGCCCCAGCATTTT.

The J gene is TRBJ1-2, the V gene TRBV5-4, with 7 bases that match TRBD1. The CDR3 runs 14 residues. V trimming: 5 bases; J trimming: 7 bases; junction bases outside the gene matches: 11. Germline CDR1 SGHNT, CDR2 YYREEE (reference sequence). CDR3: CASSLPQGVGGYTF. CDR3 bases: TGTGCCAGCAGTTTGCCCCAGGGGGTGGGTGGCTACACCTTC.

V is TRBV5-6 and J is TRBJ2-3; possibly TRBD1 for D (5 bases). Germline CDR1 and CDR2: SGHDT and YYEEEE. The CDR3 is 14 amino acids. The V and J ends lost 5 bases and 0 bases respectively, with 10 bases between them. The CDR3 bases are TGTGCCAGCAGTTTGACAGCTAGCACAGATACGCAGTATTTT. This sequence encodes CASSLTASTDTQYF.

This sequence joins TRBV5-1 and TRBJ2-5; 7 bases are shared with TRBD1. There are 15 residues in the CDR3. V shed 3 bases, J shed 2 bases, and the junction held 7 bases outside the gene matches. Per the germline V gene, CDR1 is SGHRS and CDR2 is YFSETQ. CDR3 DNA: TGCGCCAGCAGCTCCACAGGGGCCCTACAAGAGACCCAGTACTTC. It codes for CASSSTGALQETQYF. Based on the CDR3 plus reference TRBV5-1 and TRBJ2-5, the full variable domain is KAGVTQTPRYLIKTRGQQVTLSCSPISGHRSVSWYQQTPGQGLQFLFEYFSETQRNKGNFPGRFSGRQFSNSRSEMNVSTLELGDSALYLCASSSTGALQETQYFGPGTRLLVL.

The CDR3 region has the DNA TGTGCCAGCAGCGACAGGGGAGACAGCTCCTACGAGCAGTACTTC. This gives the protein CASSDRGDSSYEQYF. The chain recombines TRBV11-2 with TRBJ2-7; 8 bases agree with TRBD1. The CDR3 has 15 amino acids. The V and J ends lost 5 bases and 0 bases, in that order; junction bases with no gene match: 6. Germline V gene data show CDR1 as SGHAT and CDR2 as FQNNGV. The full variable domain, with the rest looked up from reference TRBV11-2 and TRBJ2-7, is EAGVAQSPRYKIIEKRQSVAFWCNPISGHATLYWYQQILGQGPKLLIQFQNNGVVDDSQLPKDRFSAERLKGVDSTLKIQPAKLEDSAVYLCASSDRGDSSYEQYFGPGTRLTVT.

V usage is TRBV23-1 and J usage is TRBJ1-1; D remains ambiguous. TRBV23-1 has ORF status, its function being uncertain. Trimming cost V 2 bases and J 1 base, with 26 bases left between them. CDR3 length: 20 residues. The CDR3 spells CASSQLISPGHPTKNTEAFF. The CDR3 DNA reads TGCGCCAGCAGTCAACTAATTTCCCCGGGCCACCCGACTAAGAACACTGAAGCTTTCTTT.